The clone carrying this TCR beta chain was recorded only once. This CDR3 has 16 amino acids. Germline CDR1 reads KGHDR; CDR2 reads SFDVKD. V dropped 0 bases and J dropped 5; count of bases not matched to a gene: 5. This record comes from a study of blood T cell repertoires in COVID-19. Clones were read by immunoSEQ multiplex PCR, and TCRdb kept only the in-frame ones, dropping some. The sample gives some 200,000 clones, around 82% of which show up once; 4% to 6.5% is in the top ten. The clonotype was recovered from a woman aged 60 to 75 with acute COVID-19. The sequencing sample was made of PBMCs or T cells enriched from blood (not recorded which). The chain has TRBV24-1 and TRBJ2-1, with 8 bases fitting TRBD2. Here the CDR3 reads CATSDLGTSGDNEQFF. The DNA of the CDR3 is TGTGCCACCAGTGATTTGGGAACTAGCGGAGACAATGAGCAGTTCTTC.